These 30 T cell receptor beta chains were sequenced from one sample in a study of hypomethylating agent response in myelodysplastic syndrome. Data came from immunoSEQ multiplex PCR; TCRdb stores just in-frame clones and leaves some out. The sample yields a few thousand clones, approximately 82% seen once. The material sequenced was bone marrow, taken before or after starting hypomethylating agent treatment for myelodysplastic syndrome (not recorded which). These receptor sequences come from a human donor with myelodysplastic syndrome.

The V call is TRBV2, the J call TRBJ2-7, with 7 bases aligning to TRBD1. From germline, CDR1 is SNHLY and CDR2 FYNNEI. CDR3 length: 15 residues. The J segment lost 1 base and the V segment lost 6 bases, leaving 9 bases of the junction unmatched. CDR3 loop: CASSPPRTGSYEQYF. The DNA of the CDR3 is TGTGCCAGCAGCCCCCCTCGGACAGGATCCTACGAGCAGTACTTC.

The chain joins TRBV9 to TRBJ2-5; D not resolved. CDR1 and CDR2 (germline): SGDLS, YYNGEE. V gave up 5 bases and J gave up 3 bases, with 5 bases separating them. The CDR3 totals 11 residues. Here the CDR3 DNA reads TGTGCCAGCAGTAGGGAAGAGACCCAGTACTTC. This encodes CASSREETQYF.

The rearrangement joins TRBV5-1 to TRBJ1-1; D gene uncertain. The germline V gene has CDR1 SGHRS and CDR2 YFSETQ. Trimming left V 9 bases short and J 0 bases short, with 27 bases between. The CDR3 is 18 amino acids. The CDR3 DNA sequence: TGCGCCATCCCCACCGACATAAGGCACCTGCCGTTGAACACTGAAGCTTTCTTT. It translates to CAIPTDIRHLPLNTEAFF.

The CDR3: CASTRGFYNEQFF. The DNA of the CDR3 is TGTGCCAGCACACGGGGTTTCTACAATGAGCAGTTCTTC. This chain links TRBV6-5 with TRBJ2-1; D might be TRBD2 (5 bases). This CDR3 has 13 amino acids. From germline, CDR1 is MNHEY and CDR2 SVGAGI. V gave up 7 bases and J gave up 3 bases, with 10 bases separating them.

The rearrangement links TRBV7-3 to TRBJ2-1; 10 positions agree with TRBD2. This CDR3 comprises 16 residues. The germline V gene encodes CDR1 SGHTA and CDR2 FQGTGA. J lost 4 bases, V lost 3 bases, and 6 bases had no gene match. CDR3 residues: CASSFSSGGAYNEQFF. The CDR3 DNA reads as TGTGCCAGCAGCTTTTCTAGCGGGGGTGCGTACAATGAGCAGTTCTTC.

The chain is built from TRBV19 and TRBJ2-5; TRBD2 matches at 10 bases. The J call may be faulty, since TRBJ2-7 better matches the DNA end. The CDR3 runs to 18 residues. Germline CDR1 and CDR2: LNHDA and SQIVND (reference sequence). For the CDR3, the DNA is TGTGCCAGTACCCACAGGCTAGCGGGAGTAGGTGCCTCGGACGAGCAGTACTTC. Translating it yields CASTHRLAGVGASDEQYF.

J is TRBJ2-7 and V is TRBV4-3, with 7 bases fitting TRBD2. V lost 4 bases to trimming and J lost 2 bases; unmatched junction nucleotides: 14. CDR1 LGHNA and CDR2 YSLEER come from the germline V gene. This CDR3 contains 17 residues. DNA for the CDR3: TGCGCCAGCAGCCGAGATTTCGGGGAGGGCCTCGCCTACGAGCAGTACTTC. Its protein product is CASSRDFGEGLAYEQYF.

Here the CDR3 reads CASRPTYSGNTEAFF. DNA for the CDR3: TGTGCCAGCAGACCTACCTACTCTGGGAACACTGAAGCTTTCTTT. The rearrangement uses TRBV6-5 and TRBJ1-1; no clear D gene. Germline V lookup: CDR1 MNHEY, CDR2 SVGAGI. V was shortened by 6 bases and J by 1 base, with 15 bases between the two germline ends. The CDR3 is made up of 15 amino acids.

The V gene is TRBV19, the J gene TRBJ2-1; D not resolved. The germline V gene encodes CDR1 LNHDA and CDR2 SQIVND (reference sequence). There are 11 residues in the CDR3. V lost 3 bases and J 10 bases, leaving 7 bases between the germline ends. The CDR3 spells CASSIGFEQFF. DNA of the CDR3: TGTGCCAGTAGTATCGGCTTCGAGCAGTTCTTC.

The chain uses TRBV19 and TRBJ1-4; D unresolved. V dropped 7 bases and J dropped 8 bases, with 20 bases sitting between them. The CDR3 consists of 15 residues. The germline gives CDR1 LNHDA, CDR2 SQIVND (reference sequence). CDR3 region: CASKSSGLVREKLFF. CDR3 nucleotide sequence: TGTGCCAGTAAGTCTTCCGGCCTGGTGAGGGAAAAACTGTTTTTT.

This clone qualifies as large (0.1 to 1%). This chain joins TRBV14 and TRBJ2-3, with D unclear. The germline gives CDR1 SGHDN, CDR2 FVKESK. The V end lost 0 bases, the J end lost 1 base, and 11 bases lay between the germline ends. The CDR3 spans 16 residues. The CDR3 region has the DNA TGTGCCAGCAGCCAAGAAATGATGCTCGGCACAGATACGCAGTATTTT. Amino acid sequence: CASSQEMMLGTDTQYF.

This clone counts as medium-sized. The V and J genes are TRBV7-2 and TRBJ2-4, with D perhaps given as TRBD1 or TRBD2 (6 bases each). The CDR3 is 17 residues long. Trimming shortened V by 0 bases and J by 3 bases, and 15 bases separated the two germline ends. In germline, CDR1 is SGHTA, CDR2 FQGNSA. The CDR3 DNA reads TGTGCCAGCAGCTTAGCCTGGGGGGCGCAGTACAAAAACATTCAGTACTTC. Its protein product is CASSLAWGAQYKNIQYF. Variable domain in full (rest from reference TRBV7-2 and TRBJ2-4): GAGVSQSPSNKVTEKGKDVELRCDPISGHTALYWYRQSLGQGLEFLIYFQGNSAPDKSGLPSDRFSAERTGGSVSTLTIQRTQQEDSAVYLCASSLAWGAQYKNIQYFGAGTRLSVL.

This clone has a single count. CDR3 amino acids: CASSSQWALSTDTQYF. The CDR3 DNA follows: TGTGCCAGCAGCAGTCAATGGGCCCTGAGCACAGATACGCAGTATTTT. The chain uses TRBV9 and TRBJ2-3; no clear D gene. CDR1 and CDR2 from the germline V gene are SGDLS and YYNGEE. The CDR3 runs to 16 residues. V lost 4 bases and J 0 bases, leaving 15 bases between the germline ends.

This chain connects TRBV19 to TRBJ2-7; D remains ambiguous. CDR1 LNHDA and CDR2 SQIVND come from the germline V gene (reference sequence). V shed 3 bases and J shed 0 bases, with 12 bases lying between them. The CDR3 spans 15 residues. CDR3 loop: CASSISTLGSYEQYF. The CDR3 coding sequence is TGTGCCAGTAGTATTAGCACGCTGGGCTCCTACGAGCAGTACTTC.

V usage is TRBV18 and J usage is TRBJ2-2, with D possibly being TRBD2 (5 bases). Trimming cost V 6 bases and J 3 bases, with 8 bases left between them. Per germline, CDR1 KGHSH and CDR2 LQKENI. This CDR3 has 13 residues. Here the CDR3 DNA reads TGTGCCAGCTCTCCCGGGGACACCGGGGAGCTGTTTTTT. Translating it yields CASSPGDTGELFF.

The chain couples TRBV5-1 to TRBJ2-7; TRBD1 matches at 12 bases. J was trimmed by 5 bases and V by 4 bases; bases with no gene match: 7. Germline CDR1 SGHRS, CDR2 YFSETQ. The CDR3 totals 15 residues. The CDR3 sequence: CASSLAGTGGDEQYF. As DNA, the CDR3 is TGCGCCAGCAGCCTCGCGGGGACAGGGGGCGACGAGCAGTACTTC.

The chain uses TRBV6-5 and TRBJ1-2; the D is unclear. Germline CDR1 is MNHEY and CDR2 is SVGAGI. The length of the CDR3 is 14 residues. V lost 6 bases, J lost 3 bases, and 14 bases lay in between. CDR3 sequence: CASSLFQTHYGYTF. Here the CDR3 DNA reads TGTGCCAGCAGCCTCTTTCAGACGCACTATGGCTACACCTTC.

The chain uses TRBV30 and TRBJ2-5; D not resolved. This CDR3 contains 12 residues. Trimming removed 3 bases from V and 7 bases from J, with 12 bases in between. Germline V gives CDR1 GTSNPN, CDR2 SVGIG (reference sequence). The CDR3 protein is CAWSPPGGTQYF. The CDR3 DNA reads TGTGCCTGGAGCCCACCGGGTGGGACCCAGTACTTC.

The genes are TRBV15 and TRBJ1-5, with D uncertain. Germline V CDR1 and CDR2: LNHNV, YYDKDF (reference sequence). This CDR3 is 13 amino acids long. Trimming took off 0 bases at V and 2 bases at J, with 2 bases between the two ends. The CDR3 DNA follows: TGTGCCACCAGCAGAGAGGGCAATCAGCCCCAGCATTTT. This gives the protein CATSREGNQPQHF.

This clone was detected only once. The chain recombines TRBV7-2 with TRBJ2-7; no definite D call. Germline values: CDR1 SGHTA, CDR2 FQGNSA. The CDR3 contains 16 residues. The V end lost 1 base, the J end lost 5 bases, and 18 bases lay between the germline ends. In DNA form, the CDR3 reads TGTGCCAGCAGCTTAGTCGGAGAAGGATTAAGTGACGAGCAGTACTTC. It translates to CASSLVGEGLSDEQYF. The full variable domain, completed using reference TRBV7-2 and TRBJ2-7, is GAGVSQSPSNKVTEKGKDVELRCDPISGHTALYWYRQSLGQGLEFLIYFQGNSAPDKSGLPSDRFSAERTGGSVSTLTIQRTQQEDSAVYLCASSLVGEGLSDEQYFGPGTRLTVT.

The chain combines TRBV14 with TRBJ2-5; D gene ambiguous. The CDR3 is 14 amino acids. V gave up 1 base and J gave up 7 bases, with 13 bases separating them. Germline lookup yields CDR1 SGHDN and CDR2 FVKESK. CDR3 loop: CASSQGPIRWTQYF. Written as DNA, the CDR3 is TGTGCCAGCAGCCAAGGGCCCATCCGATGGACCCAGTACTTC.

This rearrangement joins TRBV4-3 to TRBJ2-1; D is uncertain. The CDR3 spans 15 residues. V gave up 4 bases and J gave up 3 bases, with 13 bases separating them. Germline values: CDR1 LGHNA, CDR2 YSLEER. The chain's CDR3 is CASSPNPLNYNEQFF. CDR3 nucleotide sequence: TGCGCCAGCAGCCCAAATCCGCTCAACTACAATGAGCAGTTCTTC.

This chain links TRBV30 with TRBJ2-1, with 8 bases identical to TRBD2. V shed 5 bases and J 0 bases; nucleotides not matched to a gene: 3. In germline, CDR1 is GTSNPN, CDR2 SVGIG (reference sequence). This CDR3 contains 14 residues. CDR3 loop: CAWAAGGSYNEQFF. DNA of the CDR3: TGTGCCTGGGCGGCGGGGGGCTCCTACAATGAGCAGTTCTTC.

The CDR3 loop is CASSIARTGNQPQHF. The CDR3 nucleotides are TGTGCCAGTAGTATAGCCAGGACGGGCAATCAGCCCCAGCATTTT. V gene TRBV19 combines with J gene TRBJ1-5; unclear D gene. The CDR3 has 15 residues. Germline V lookup: CDR1 LNHDA, CDR2 SQIVND (reference sequence). V was cut by 1 base and J by 2 bases, with 9 bases left in between.

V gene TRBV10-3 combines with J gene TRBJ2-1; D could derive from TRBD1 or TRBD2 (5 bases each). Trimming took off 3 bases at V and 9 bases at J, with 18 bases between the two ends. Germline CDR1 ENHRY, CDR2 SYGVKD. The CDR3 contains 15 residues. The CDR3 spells CAISDTSGAQFEQFF. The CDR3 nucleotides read TGTGCCATCAGTGACACATCCGGGGCTCAGTTTGAGCAGTTCTTC.

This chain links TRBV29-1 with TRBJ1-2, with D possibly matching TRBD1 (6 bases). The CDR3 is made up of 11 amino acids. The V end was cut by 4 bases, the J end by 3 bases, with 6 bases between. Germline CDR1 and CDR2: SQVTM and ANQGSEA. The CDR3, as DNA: TGCAGCGTTGGACAGGACTATGGCTACACCTTC. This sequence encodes CSVGQDYGYTF.

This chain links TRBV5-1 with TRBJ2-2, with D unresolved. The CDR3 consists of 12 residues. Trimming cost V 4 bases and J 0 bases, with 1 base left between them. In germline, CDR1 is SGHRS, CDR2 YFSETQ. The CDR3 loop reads CASSPNTGELFF. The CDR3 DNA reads TGCGCCAGCAGCCCGAACACCGGGGAGCTGTTTTTT.

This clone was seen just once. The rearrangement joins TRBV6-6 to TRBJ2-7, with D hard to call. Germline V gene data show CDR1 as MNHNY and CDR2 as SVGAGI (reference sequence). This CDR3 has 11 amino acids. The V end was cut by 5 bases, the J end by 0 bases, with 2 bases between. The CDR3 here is CASSPSYEQYF. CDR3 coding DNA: TGTGCCAGCAGTCCCTCCTACGAGCAGTACTTC.

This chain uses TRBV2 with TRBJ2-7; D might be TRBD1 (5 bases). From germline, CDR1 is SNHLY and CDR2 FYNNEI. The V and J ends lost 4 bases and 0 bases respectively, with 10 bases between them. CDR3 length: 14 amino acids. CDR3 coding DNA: TGTGCCAGCAGTGGCGACAGCCACTCCTACGAGCAGTACTTC. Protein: CASSGDSHSYEQYF.

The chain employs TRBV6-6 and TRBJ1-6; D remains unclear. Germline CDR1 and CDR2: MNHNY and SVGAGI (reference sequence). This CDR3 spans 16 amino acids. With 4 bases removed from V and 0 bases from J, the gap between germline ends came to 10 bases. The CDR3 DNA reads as TGTGCCAGCAGTTCACTCAAGAGCTCCTATAATTCACCCCTCCACTTT. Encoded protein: CASSSLKSSYNSPLHF.